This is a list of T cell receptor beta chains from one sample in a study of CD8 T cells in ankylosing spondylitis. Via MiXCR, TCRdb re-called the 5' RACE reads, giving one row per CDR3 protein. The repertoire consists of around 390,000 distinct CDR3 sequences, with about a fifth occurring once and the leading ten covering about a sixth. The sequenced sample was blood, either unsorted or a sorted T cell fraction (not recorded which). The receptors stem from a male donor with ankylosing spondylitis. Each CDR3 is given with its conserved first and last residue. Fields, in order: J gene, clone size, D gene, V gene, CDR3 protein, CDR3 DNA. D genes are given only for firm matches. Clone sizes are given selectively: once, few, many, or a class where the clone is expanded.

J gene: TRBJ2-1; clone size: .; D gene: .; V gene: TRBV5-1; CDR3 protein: CASSLGRDSYNEQIF; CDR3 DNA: TGCGCCAGCAGCTTGGGGCGGGATTCCTACAATGAGCAGATCTTC
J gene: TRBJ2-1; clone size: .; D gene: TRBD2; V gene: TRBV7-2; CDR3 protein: CASSLVDPGLAGVAPFF; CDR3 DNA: TGTGCCAGCAGCTTAGTAGACCCGGGACTAGCGGGAGTGGCACCGTTCTTC
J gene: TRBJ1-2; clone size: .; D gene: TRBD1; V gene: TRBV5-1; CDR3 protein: CASTPTGGLYGYTF; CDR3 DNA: TGCGCCAGCACCCCGACAGGGGGTCTCTATGGCTACACCTTC
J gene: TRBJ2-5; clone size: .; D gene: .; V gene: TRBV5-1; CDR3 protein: CASSPGGGETQYF; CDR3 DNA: TGCGCCAGCAGCCCAGGGGGGGGAGAGACCCAGTACTTC
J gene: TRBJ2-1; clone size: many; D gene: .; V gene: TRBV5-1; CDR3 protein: CASSADAVDYNEQFF; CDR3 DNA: TGCGCCAGCAGCGCGGACGCAGTTGACTACAATGAGCAGTTCTTC
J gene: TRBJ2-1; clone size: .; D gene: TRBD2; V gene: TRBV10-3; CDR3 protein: CASENLAGAAEQFF; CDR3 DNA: TGTGCCTCGGAAAACCTAGCGGGAGCGGCTGAGCAGTTCTTC
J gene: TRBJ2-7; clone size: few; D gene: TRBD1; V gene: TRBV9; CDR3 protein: CASSPNLPGQGGEQYF; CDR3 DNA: TGTGCCAGCAGCCCAAACCTTCCGGGACAGGGTGGCGAGCAGTACTTC
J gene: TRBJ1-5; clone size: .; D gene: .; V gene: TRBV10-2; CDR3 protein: CASSEFDTPRGNQPQHF; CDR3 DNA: TGCGCCAGCAGTGAGTTCGACACCCCCCGCGGCAATCAGCCCCAGCATTTT
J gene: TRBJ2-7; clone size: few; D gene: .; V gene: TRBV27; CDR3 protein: CASSFREGPYEQYF; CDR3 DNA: TGTGCCAGCAGTTTTCGAGAGGGCCCCTACGAGCAGTACTTC
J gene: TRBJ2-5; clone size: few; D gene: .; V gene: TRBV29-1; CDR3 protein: CSVEGWGETQYF; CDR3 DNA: TGCAGCGTTGAAGGGTGGGGCGAGACCCAGTACTTC
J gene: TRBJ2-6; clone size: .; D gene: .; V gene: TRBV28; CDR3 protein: CGVGGGFSGANVLTF; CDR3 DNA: TGTGGGGTTGGGGGAGGCTTCTCTGGGGCCAACGTCCTGACTTTC
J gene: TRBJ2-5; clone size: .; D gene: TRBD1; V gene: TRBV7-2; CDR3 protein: CASKTGDSRKETQYF; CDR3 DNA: TGTGCCAGCAAAACCGGGGACAGCAGAAAAGAGACCCAGTACTTC
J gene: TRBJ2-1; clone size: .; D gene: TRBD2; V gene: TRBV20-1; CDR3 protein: CSAYRGASGGSDEQFF; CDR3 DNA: TGCAGTGCTTACCGGGGAGCCAGCGGGGGCTCCGATGAGCAGTTCTTC
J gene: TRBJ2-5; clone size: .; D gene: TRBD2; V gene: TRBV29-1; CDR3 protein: CSVGLAEETQYF; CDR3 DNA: TGCAGCGTTGGACTAGCGGAAGAGACCCAGTACTTC
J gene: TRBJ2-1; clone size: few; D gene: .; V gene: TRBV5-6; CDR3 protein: CASSLRVGLGQFF; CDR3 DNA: TGTGCCAGCAGCTTGAGGGTTGGATTAGGGCAGTTCTTC
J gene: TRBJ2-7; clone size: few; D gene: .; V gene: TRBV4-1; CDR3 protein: CASSQDPGGDSYEQYF; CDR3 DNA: TGCGCCAGCAGCCAAGACCCCGGGGGCGATTCCTACGAGCAGTACTTC
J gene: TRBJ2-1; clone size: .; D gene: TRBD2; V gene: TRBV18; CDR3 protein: CASSPSGTHNEQFF; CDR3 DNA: TGTGCCAGCTCACCTAGCGGGACCCACAATGAGCAGTTCTTC
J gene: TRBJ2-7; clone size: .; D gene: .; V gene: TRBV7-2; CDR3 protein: CASSLSQGGVYEQYF; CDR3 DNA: TGTGCCAGCAGCTTAAGTCAGGGGGGCGTTTACGAGCAGTACTTC
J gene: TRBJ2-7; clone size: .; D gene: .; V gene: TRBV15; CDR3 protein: CATSRDQAYEQYF; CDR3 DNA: TGTGCCACCAGCAGAGATCAGGCCTACGAGCAGTACTTC
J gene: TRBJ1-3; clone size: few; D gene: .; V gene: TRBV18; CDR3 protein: CASSPRADSGNTIYF; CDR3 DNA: TGTGCCAGCTCACCCAGGGCAGACTCTGGAAACACCATATATTTT
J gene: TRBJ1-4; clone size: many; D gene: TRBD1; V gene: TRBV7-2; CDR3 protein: CASNRGIEKLFF; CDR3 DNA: TGTGCCAGCAACAGGGGAATTGAAAAACTGTTTTTT
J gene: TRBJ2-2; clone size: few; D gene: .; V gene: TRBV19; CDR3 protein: CASSISKHTGELFF; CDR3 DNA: TGTGCCAGTAGTATCAGTAAGCACACCGGGGAGCTGTTTTTT
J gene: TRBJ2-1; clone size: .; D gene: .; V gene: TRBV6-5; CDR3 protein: CASKFAPRYNEQFF; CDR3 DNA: TGTGCCAGCAAGTTTGCTCCCAGGTACAATGAGCAGTTCTTC
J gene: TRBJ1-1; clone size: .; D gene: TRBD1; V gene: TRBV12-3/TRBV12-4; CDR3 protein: CASRRRQGGNTEAFF; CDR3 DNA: TGTGCCAGCAGGCGACGACAGGGGGGGAACACTGAAGCTTTCTTT
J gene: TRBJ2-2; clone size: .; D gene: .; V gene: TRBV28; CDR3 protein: CASSLRGRSNTGELFF; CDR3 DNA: TGTGCCAGCAGTTTAAGAGGAAGGTCGAACACCGGGGAGCTGTTTTTT
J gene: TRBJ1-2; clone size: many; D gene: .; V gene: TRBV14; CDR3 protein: CASSQDSTPSYGYTF; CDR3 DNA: TGTGCCAGCAGCCAAGATTCCACCCCGTCATATGGCTACACCTTC
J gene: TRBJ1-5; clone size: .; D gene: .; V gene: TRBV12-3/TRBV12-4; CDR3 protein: CASSLGRSTGGQPQHF; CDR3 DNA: TGTGCCAGCAGTTTAGGGAGGAGCACGGGAGGTCAGCCCCAGCATTTT
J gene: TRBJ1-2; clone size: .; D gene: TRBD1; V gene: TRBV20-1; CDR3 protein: CSATGTGYAYGYTF; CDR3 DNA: TGCAGTGCAACCGGGACAGGGTATGCCTATGGCTACACCTTC
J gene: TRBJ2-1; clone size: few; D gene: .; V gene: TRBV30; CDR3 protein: CACGGQGGYNEQFF; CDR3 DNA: TGTGCCTGCGGGGGTCAGGGGGGGTACAATGAGCAGTTCTTC
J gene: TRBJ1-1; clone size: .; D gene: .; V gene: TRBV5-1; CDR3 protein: CASSLRGIGTEAFF; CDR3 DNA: TGCGCCAGCAGCTTGAGGGGGATTGGCACTGAAGCTTTCTTT
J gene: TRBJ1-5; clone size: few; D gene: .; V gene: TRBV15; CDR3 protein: CATSRGGRSNQPQHF; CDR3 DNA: TGTGCCACCAGCAGAGGCGGACGGAGCAATCAGCCCCAGCATTTT
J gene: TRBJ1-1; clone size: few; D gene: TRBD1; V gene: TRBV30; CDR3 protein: CAWAGGVTEAFF; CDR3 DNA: TGTGCCTGGGCAGGGGGCGTCACTGAAGCTTTCTTT
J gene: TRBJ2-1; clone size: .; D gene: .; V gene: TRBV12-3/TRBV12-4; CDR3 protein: CASIPSGGRAYNEQFF; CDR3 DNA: TGTGCCAGCATCCCCTCTGGGGGACGGGCCTACAATGAGCAGTTCTTC
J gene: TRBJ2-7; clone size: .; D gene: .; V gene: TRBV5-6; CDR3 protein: CASSSTGSGVVYEQYF; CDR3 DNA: TGTGCCAGCAGCAGCACTGGGTCGGGGGTAGTCTACGAGCAGTACTTC
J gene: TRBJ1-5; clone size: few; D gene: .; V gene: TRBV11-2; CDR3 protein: CASSLVSGGQPQHF; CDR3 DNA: TGTGCCAGCAGCTTAGTGAGCGGTGGTCAGCCCCAGCATTTT
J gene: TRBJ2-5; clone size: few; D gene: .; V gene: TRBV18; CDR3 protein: CASSPRQGNQETQYF; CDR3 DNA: TGTGCCAGCTCACCACGGCAGGGCAACCAAGAGACCCAGTACTTC